What follows are 2 T cell receptor beta chains derived from one specimen sequenced in a study of OX40 agonist ivuxolimab in advanced cancers. Sequenced by immunoSEQ multiplex PCR; TCRdb stores in-frame clones only, minus some. The table shows about 90,000 clones, with approximately 91% occurring only once. This specimen consisted of CD4+ or CD8+ T cells sorted from blood, obtained in a trial of the OX40 agonist ivuxolimab. These receptors all stem from an adult with an advanced solid tumor such as melanoma, head and neck, liver or kidney cancer.

V usage is TRBV28 and J usage is TRBJ1-5; 9 bases are a match to TRBD1. Per the germline V gene, CDR1 is MDHEN and CDR2 is SYDVKM. V lost 6 bases and J lost 4; bases outside the gene matches: 4. CDR3 length: 14 amino acids. The CDR3 sequence is CASRRQGGNQPQHF. The CDR3 nucleotides read TGTGCCAGCAGAAGACAGGGGGGGAATCAGCCCCAGCATTTT.

The chain recombines TRBV5-4 with TRBJ2-2; D is perhaps TRBD1 (6 bases). Looked up from germline, CDR1 is SGHNT and CDR2 is YYREEE (reference sequence). Between the trimmed V and J ends, which lost 0 bases and 6 bases, there was a span of 15 bases. This CDR3 region has 16 residues. In nucleotides, the CDR3 is TGTGCCAGCAGCTTGGCCATACAGGGTGGCTCCGGGGAGCTGTTTTTT. This gives the protein CASSLAIQGGSGELFF.